A single T cell receptor beta chain is shown here with its context. The antigen remains undetermined. This sample stems from a study of regulatory T cells in long-lasting Graves disease. On the study more broadly: The definition of persistent Graves' disease was over 5 years of antithyroid drugs with positive TSH receptor antibodies.

Through Arm-PCR of CDR3 regions and iRepertoire HTBI primers, TCR beta libraries were built. In the study's own analysis: Samples revealed approximately 67 TRBV and about 15 TRBJ segments. TCRdb called the multiplex PCR reads again in MiXCR, with one record for every CDR3 protein. Here the V and J calls rest on TCRdb's processing, not on the authors' analysis. Of approximately 400,000 distinct CDR3 sequences detected, around 22% appear once; the ten largest clones hold about a quarter. Overall study results and limits: Persistent disease favored TRBV28, TRBJ1-2 and TRBJ2-5.

V shed 5 bases and J shed 2 bases, with 9 bases lying between them. The CDR3 runs 12 residues. Germline V lookup: CDR1 DFQATT, CDR2 SNEGSKA (reference sequence). Time point in this sample: persistent/refractory GD, antithyroid drugs over 5 years with positive TRAb. The TCR library was made from RNA that had been extracted from PBMCs in TRIzol. Clinicians diagnosed Graves' disease using American Thyroid Association guidelines. The V call is TRBV20-1, the J call TRBJ1-2; possible D gene TRBD1, 6 bases. The sample was peripheral blood mononuclear cells (PBMCs), taken when the disease was refractory, from a patient treated with antithyroid drugs. This clonotype originated in a female donor with Graves disease. As DNA, the CDR3 is TGCAGTGCTCACCAGGGGAACTATGGCTACACCTTC. It encodes CSAHQGNYGYTF.